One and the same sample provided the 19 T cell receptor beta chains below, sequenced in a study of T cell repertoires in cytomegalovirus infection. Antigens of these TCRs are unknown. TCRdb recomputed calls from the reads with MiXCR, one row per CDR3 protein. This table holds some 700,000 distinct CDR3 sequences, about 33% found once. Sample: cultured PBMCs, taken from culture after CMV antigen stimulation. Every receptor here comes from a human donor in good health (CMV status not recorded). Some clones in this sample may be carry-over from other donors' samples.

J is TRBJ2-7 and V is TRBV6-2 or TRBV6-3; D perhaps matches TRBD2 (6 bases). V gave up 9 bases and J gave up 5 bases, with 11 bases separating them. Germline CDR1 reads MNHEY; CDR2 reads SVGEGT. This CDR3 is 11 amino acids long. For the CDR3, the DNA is TGTGCCAGTACGTGGGGGGACGAGCAGTACTTC. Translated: CASTWGDEQYF.

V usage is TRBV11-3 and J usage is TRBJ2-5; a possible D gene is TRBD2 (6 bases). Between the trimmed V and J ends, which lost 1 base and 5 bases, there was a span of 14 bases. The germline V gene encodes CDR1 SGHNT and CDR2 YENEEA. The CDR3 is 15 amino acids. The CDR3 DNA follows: TGTGCCAGCAGCTTAGGTCGGAGGGCCGGGGAGACCCAGTACTTC. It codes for CASSLGRRAGETQYF. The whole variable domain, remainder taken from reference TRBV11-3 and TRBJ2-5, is EAGVVQSPRYKIIEKKQPVAFWCNPISGHNTLYWYLQNLGQGPELLIRYENEEAVDDSQLPKDRFSAERLKGVDSTLKIQPAELGDSAVYLCASSLGRRAGETQYFGPGTRLLVL.

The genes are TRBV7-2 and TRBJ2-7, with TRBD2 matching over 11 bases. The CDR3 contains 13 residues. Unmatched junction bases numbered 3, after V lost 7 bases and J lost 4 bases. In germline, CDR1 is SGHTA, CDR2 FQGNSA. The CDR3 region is CASTGLAGYEQYF. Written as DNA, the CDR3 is TGTGCCAGCACCGGACTAGCGGGTTACGAGCAGTACTTC.

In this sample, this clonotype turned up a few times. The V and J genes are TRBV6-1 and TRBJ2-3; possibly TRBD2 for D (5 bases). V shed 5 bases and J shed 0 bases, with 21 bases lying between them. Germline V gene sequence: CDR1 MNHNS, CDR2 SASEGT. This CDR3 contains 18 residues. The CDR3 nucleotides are TGTGCCAGCAGTCCCCGGGTGGCGGGCAAAGTTAGCACAGATACGCAGTATTTT. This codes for CASSPRVAGKVSTDTQYF.

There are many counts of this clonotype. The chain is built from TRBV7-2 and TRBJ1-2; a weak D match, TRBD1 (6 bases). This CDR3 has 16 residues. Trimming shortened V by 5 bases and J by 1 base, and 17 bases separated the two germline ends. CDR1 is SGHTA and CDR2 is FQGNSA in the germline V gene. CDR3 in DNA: TGTGCCAGCAGCAGGACAGTTACTCGGGGTAACTATGGCTACACCTTC. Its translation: CASSRTVTRGNYGYTF. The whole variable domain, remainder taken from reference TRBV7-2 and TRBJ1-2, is GAGVSQSPSNKVTEKGKDVELRCDPISGHTALYWYRQSLGQGLEFLIYFQGNSAPDKSGLPSDRFSAERTGGSVSTLTIQRTQQEDSAVYLCASSRTVTRGNYGYTFGSGTRLTVV.

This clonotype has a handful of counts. The DNA of the CDR3 is TGTGCCAGCAGCCACCCCCAGGGGGGTGAGCAGTTCTTC. It yields the protein CASSHPQGGEQFF. This sequence joins TRBV7-2 and TRBJ2-1; the D gene is possibly TRBD1 (7 bases). The CDR3 extends over 13 amino acids. Between the trimmed V and J ends, which lost 5 bases and 9 bases, there was a span of 14 bases. The germline V gene has CDR1 SGHTA and CDR2 FQGNSA.

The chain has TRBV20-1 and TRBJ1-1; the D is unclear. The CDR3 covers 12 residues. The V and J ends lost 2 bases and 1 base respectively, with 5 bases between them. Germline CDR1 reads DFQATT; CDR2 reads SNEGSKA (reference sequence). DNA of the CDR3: TGCAGTGCTAGATTCGGGAACACTGAAGCTTTCTTT. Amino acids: CSARFGNTEAFF.

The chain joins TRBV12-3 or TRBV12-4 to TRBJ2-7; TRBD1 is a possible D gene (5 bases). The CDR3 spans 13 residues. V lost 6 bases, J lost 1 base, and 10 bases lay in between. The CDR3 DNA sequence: TGTGCCAGCAGACTGACAGAGTCCTACGAGCAGTACTTC. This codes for CASRLTESYEQYF.

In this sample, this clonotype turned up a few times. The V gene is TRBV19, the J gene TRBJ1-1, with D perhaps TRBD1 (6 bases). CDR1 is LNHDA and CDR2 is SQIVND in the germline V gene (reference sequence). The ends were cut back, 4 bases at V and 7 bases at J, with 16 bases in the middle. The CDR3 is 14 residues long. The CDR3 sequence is CASSTPGQVLEAFF. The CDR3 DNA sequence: TGTGCCAGTAGTACCCCGGGACAAGTCCTTGAAGCTTTCTTT.

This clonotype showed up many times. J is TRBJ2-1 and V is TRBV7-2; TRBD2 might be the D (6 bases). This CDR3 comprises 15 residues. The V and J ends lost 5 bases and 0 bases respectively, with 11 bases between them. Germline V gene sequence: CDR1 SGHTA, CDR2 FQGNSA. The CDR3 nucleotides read TGTGCCAGCAGCGAGGGACTTAGCTCCTACAATGAGCAGTTCTTC. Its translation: CASSEGLSSYNEQFF.

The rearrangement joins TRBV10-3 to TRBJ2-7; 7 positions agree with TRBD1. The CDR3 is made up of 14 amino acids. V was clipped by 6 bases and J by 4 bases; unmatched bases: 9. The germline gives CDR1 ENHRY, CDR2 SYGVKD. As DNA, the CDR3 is TGTGCCATCAGGGAACAGGGGCCGGCATACGAGCAGTACTTC. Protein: CAIREQGPAYEQYF.

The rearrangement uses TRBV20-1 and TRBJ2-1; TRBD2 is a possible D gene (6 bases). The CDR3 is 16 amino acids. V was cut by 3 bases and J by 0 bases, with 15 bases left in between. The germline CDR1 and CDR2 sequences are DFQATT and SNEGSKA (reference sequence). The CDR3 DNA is TGCAGTGCTAGGCACGGGACTGTTAGCTCCTACAATGAGCAGTTCTTC. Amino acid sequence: CSARHGTVSSYNEQFF.

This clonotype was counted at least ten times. This CDR3 is CASSPGVGYEQYF. CDR3 nucleotide sequence: TGTGCCAGCAGCCCCGGCGTGGGGTACGAGCAGTACTTC. The chain links TRBV7-2 to TRBJ2-7; D is uncertain. The CDR3 runs to 13 residues. Germline lookup yields CDR1 SGHTA and CDR2 FQGNSA. With 5 bases removed from V and 4 bases from J, the gap between germline ends came to 12 bases.

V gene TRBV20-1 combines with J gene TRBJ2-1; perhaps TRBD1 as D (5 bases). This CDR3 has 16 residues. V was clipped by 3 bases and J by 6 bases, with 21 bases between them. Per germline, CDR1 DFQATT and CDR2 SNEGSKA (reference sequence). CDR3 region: CSASSRPGWVSNEQFF. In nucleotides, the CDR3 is TGCAGTGCTAGTTCCCGACCAGGGTGGGTTAGCAATGAGCAGTTCTTC.

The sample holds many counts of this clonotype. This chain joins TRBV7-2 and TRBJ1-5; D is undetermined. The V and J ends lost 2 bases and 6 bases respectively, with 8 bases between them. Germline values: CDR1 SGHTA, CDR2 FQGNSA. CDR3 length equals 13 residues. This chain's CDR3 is CASSLSPGQPQHF. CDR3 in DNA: TGTGCCAGCAGCTTAAGTCCAGGTCAGCCCCAGCATTTT.

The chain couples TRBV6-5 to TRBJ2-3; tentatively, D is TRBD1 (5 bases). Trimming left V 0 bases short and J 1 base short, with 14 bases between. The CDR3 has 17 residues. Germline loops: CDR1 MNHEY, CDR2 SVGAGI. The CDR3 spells CASSYSRRRERTDTQYF. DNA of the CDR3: TGTGCCAGCAGTTACTCTCGGCGCAGGGAACGCACAGATACGCAGTATTTT.

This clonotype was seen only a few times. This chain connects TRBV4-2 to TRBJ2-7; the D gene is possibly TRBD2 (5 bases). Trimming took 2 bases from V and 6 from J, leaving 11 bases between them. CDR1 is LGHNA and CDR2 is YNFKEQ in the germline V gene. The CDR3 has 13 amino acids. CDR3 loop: CASSQPPGFEQYF. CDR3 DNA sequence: TGTGCCAGCAGCCAACCCCCGGGATTCGAGCAGTACTTC.

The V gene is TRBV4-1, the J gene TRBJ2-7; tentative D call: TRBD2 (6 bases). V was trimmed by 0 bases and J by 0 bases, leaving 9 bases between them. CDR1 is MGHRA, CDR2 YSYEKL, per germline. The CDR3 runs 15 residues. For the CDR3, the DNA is TGCGCCAGCAGCCAAGATCCGGGAGACTCCTACGAGCAGTACTTC. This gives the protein CASSQDPGDSYEQYF.

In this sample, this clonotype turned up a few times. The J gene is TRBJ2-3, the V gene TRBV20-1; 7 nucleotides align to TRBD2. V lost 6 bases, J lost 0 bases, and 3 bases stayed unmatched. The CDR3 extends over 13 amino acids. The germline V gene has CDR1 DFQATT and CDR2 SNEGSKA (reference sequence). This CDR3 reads CSAGGSSTDTQYF. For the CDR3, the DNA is TGCAGTGCCGGGGGGAGTAGCACAGATACGCAGTATTTT.